The 32 T cell receptor beta chains listed next were all sequenced from one sample in a study of T-cell reconstitution after alpha-beta-depleted transplantation in children. It was with unique molecular identifiers that the TCRbeta library was prepared. TCRdb recomputed calls from the PCR reads with MiXCR, one row per CDR3 protein. The table lists about 250,000 distinct CDR3 sequences, more than 20% of them singletons. The input for sequencing was PBMCs, mostly from graft donor cells, taken 360 days after TCRalphabeta/CD19-depleted stem cell transplant. All receptors come from a female patient aged 2-10 years who had a stem cell transplant for congenital amegakaryocytic thrombocytopenia, so the T cells may come from the graft donor.

This clonotype was picked up a small number of times. The chain is built from TRBV5-1 and TRBJ2-5; no clear D. This CDR3 region has 14 residues. Trimming left V 2 bases short and J 4 bases short, with 12 bases between. Germline CDR1 is SGHRS and CDR2 is YFSETQ. CDR3 DNA: TGCGCCAGCAGCTTCACCCCCTGGAGAGAGACCCAGTACTTC. Residues: CASSFTPWRETQYF.

V gene TRBV5-1 combines with J gene TRBJ2-5, with a tentative D call TRBD2 (6 bases). Germline V gene sequence: CDR1 SGHRS, CDR2 YFSETQ. With 8 bases removed from V and 1 base from J, the gap between germline ends came to 12 bases. CDR3 length: 13 residues. This CDR3 is CASGGTPQETQYF. DNA of the CDR3: TGCGCCAGTGGCGGGACTCCCCAAGAGACCCAGTACTTC.

A few counts support this clonotype. The genes are TRBV2 and TRBJ1-4; D is perhaps TRBD1 (5 bases). The V gene lost 3 bases and the J gene lost 6 bases, with 11 bases spanning the gap. The CDR3 is 14 residues long. The germline CDR1 and CDR2 sequences are SNHLY and FYNNEI. This CDR3 is CASSEGQGYEKLFF. Written as DNA, the CDR3 is TGTGCCAGCAGTGAGGGTCAGGGTTATGAAAAACTGTTTTTT.

Many counts were recorded for this clonotype. This chain connects TRBV21-1 to TRBJ2-3; the DNA was not used to check the table's D call, TRBD1. TRBV21-1 constitutes a pseudogene. This CDR3 is built from 16 residues. The CDR3: CASSGRTVISPDTQYF. The CDR3, as DNA: TGTGCCAGCAGCGGCCGGACAGTGATTTCTCCAGATACGCAGTATTTT.

This clonotype has a handful of counts. This sequence joins TRBV5-1 and TRBJ1-5; D perhaps matches TRBD1 (5 bases). The CDR3 loop spans 14 amino acids. Germline loops: CDR1 SGHRS, CDR2 YFSETQ. Trimming stripped 0 bases from V and 6 bases from J, with 10 bases between. CDR3 in amino acids: CASSLEQGSQPQHF. The CDR3 nucleotides are TGCGCCAGCAGCTTGGAGCAGGGTAGTCAGCCCCAGCATTTT.

V gene TRBV30 combines with J gene TRBJ2-7; 7 nucleotides line up with TRBD2. V lost 5 bases, J lost 6 bases, and 13 bases stayed unmatched. Per the germline V gene, CDR1 is GTSNPN and CDR2 is SVGIG (reference sequence). CDR3 length: 14 residues. The CDR3 DNA reads as TGTGCCTGGCACCGGGACTATACAAGGGGCGAGCAGTACTTC. The encoded protein is CAWHRDYTRGEQYF.

CDR3: CASSYITSGKVSGANVLTF. For the CDR3, the DNA is TGTGCCAGCAGTTACATTACTAGCGGGAAGGTCTCTGGGGCCAACGTCCTGACTTTC. V usage is TRBV6-2 or TRBV6-3 and J usage is TRBJ2-6; TRBD2 aligns across 10 bases. This CDR3 contains 19 residues. After removal of 2 bases from V and 0 bases from J, the junction contained 7 bases not matched to a gene. Germline V gene sequence: CDR1 MNHEY, CDR2 SVGEGT.

This clonotype was seen a few times. The V call is TRBV7-8, the J call TRBJ2-5; no firm D call. Trimming removed 2 bases from V and 5 bases from J, with 6 bases in between. The CDR3 length is 12 residues. Germline CDR1 and CDR2: SGHVS and FQNEAQ. The CDR3 loop is CASSLISETQYF. In DNA form, the CDR3 reads TGTGCCAGCAGCTTAATTTCGGAGACCCAGTACTTC.

The table lists this clonotype with a few counts. The chain recombines TRBV7-9 with TRBJ2-1, with TRBD2 matching over 13 bases. Germline-derived CDR1 and CDR2 are SEHNR and FQNEAQ (reference sequence). The CDR3 spans 21 residues. Trimming at V came to 4 bases and at J to 6 bases, leaving 21 bases not matched to a gene. CDR3: CASSSSRTSGSSSRVFNEQFF. CDR3 DNA: TGTGCCAGCAGCTCCAGCAGGACTAGCGGGAGTAGTAGCCGTGTTTTCAATGAGCAGTTCTTC.

The V call is TRBV12-3 or TRBV12-4, the J call TRBJ2-7; D possibly corresponds to TRBD2 (5 bases). Trimming took off 2 bases at V and 2 bases at J, with 10 bases between the two ends. This CDR3 spans 14 amino acids. CDR3 in amino acids: CASSLIPGTYEQYF. The DNA for the CDR3 is TGTGCCAGCAGTTTAATCCCCGGGACCTACGAGCAGTACTTC.

In this sample, this clonotype turned up a few times. The chain couples TRBV7-7 to TRBJ2-5; D is undetermined. CDR3 length: 13 residues. Trimming pared 3 bases from V and 6 bases from J, leaving 11 bases between. CDR1 SSHAT and CDR2 FNYEAQ come from the germline V gene (reference sequence). This CDR3 reads CASSLGPRQTQYF. The DNA for the CDR3 is TGTGCCAGCAGCTTGGGTCCCCGCCAGACCCAGTACTTC.

A few counts support this clonotype. The chain couples TRBV6-1 to TRBJ2-1; TRBD2 matches at 10 bases. With 4 bases clipped from V and 6 bases from J, the junction kept 3 bases outside the gene matches. The length of the CDR3 is 14 residues. The germline CDR1 and CDR2 sequences are MNHNS and SASEGT. The chain's CDR3 is CASSGTSGFNEQFF. In DNA form, the CDR3 reads TGTGCCAGCAGTGGGACTAGCGGCTTCAATGAGCAGTTCTTC.

This chain joins TRBV7-3 and TRBJ2-3; D possibly corresponds to TRBD2 (6 bases). The V gene's germline CDR1 is SGHTA and CDR2 FQGTGA. V lost 2 bases and J lost 1, with 10 bases in between. The CDR3 sequence is 15 residues long. CDR3 amino acids: CASSLGGKRTDTQYF. CDR3 coding DNA: TGTGCCAGCAGCTTAGGCGGGAAGCGCACAGATACGCAGTATTTT.

For this clonotype: Being one base from a much bigger clone, this may be a read error. The chain employs TRBV12-3 or TRBV12-4 and TRBJ2-7; D is unclear. Trimming removed 5 bases from V and 0 bases from J, with 11 bases in between. CDR3 length: 14 residues. The CDR3 nucleotides read TGTGCCAGCAGTCCCGGGTCTATCTCCTACGAGCAGTACTTC. It encodes CASSPGSISYEQYF.

A few counts support this clonotype. The CDR3 region is CASRRENTEAFF. The CDR3, as DNA: TGCGCCAGCAGGAGGGAGAACACTGAAGCTTTCTTT. The rearrangement uses TRBV5-1 and TRBJ1-1; the D is unclear. Trimming left V 5 bases short and J 1 base short, with 6 bases between. Looked up from germline, CDR1 is SGHRS and CDR2 is YFSETQ. The CDR3 extends over 12 amino acids. Full variable domain (rest looked up from reference TRBV5-1 and TRBJ1-1): KAGVTQTPRYLIKTRGQQVTLSCSPISGHRSVSWYQQTPGQGLQFLFEYFSETQRNKGNFPGRFSGRQFSNSRSEMNVSTLELGDSALYLCASRRENTEAFFGQGTRLTVV.

CDR3 region: CSARVLARYNEQFF. The DNA for the CDR3 is TGCAGTGCTAGAGTCTTGGCCAGGTACAATGAGCAGTTCTTC. The rearrangement links TRBV20-1 to TRBJ2-1; no firm D call. The CDR3 sequence is 14 residues long. Germline V lookup: CDR1 DFQATT, CDR2 SNEGSKA (reference sequence). Trimming took off 1 base at V and 4 bases at J, with 11 bases between the two ends.

This clonotype has ten or more counts. J is TRBJ1-1 and V is TRBV12-3 or TRBV12-4; D not certain. This CDR3 has 14 residues. With 4 bases removed from V and 2 bases from J, the gap between germline ends came to 11 bases. Here the CDR3 DNA reads TGTGCCAGCAGTTGGCCCAGCAGAAACACTGAAGCTTTCTTT. This codes for CASSWPSRNTEAFF.

The gene calls are TRBV5-8 and TRBJ2-1, with 10 bases fitting TRBD1. Germline V lookup: CDR1 SGHTS, CDR2 YDEGEE. J was trimmed by 6 bases and V by 2 bases; bases with no gene match: 5. This CDR3 region has 15 residues. DNA of the CDR3: TGTGCCAGCAGCTTAAGACAGGGGGCCGTCAATGAGCAGTTCTTC. Amino acid sequence: CASSLRQGAVNEQFF.

This clonotype was observed at least ten times. The chain combines TRBV4-2 with TRBJ2-7; 7 nucleotides line up with TRBD2. Losses at the gene ends were 6 bases for V and 6 bases for J; bases not matched to a gene: 14. This CDR3 is built from 15 residues. CDR1 and CDR2 from the germline V gene are LGHNA and YNFKEQ. CDR3 nucleotides: TGTGCCAGCAGTTATTTCCGGGGGAGGGCCTCCGAGCAGTACTTC. It encodes CASSYFRGRASEQYF.

This chain uses TRBV20-1 with TRBJ2-7; D gene uncertain. Germline V gene data show CDR1 as DFQATT and CDR2 as SNEGSKA (reference sequence). This CDR3 comprises 13 residues. V lost 3 bases, J lost 2 bases, and 11 bases lay in between. CDR3 loop: CSASGPNPYEQYF. DNA for the CDR3: TGCAGTGCTAGTGGACCAAATCCCTACGAGCAGTACTTC.

The CDR3 sequence is CASSLAGAWNEQFF. The CDR3 nucleotides read TGTGCCAGCAGTCTAGCGGGAGCGTGGAATGAGCAGTTCTTC. This chain uses TRBV6-2 or TRBV6-3 with TRBJ2-1; 10 positions agree with TRBD2. J was trimmed by 7 bases and V by 5 bases; bases with no gene match: 5. The CDR3 has 14 residues. The germline V gene encodes CDR1 MNHEY and CDR2 SVGEGT.

This CDR3 reads CASSQVLAGSSYEQYF. The CDR3 nucleotides read TGCGCCAGCAGCCAGGTCCTAGCGGGGAGCTCCTACGAGCAGTACTTC. The chain has TRBV4-1 and TRBJ2-7; 9 bases align to TRBD2. The CDR3 is 16 residues long. Germline CDR1 and CDR2: MGHRA and YSYEKL. V lost 3 bases to trimming and J lost 0 bases; unmatched junction nucleotides: 6.

The chain recombines TRBV5-1 with TRBJ2-1; TRBD2 might be the D (6 bases). The CDR3 spans 15 residues. Trimming shortened V by 2 bases and J by 8 bases, and 17 bases separated the two germline ends. The germline gives CDR1 SGHRS, CDR2 YFSETQ. The CDR3 here is CASSLDYGGFYEQFF. As DNA, the CDR3 is TGCGCCAGCAGCTTAGATTACGGGGGATTCTATGAGCAGTTCTTC.

V and J are TRBV6-5 and TRBJ1-1, with no clear D. This CDR3 has 13 amino acids. V was trimmed by 2 bases and J by 1 base, leaving 5 bases between them. Germline V gene data show CDR1 as MNHEY and CDR2 as SVGAGI. The CDR3 DNA follows: TGTGCCAGCAGTTACGACCAGAACACTGAAGCTTTCTTT. This translates into CASSYDQNTEAFF.

This clonotype has just one count. V gene TRBV9 combines with J gene TRBJ1-1; D remains unclear. Between the trimmed V and J ends, which lost 0 bases and 4 bases, there was a span of 13 bases. The CDR3 has 15 residues. Germline-derived CDR1 and CDR2 are SGDLS and YYNGEE. The CDR3 protein is CASSVVATTATEAFF. In DNA form, the CDR3 reads TGTGCCAGCAGCGTAGTTGCAACGACGGCCACTGAAGCTTTCTTT.

The gene calls are TRBV19 and TRBJ1-2, with D perhaps TRBD1 (5 bases). This CDR3 region has 12 residues. CDR1 is LNHDA, CDR2 SQIVND, per germline (reference sequence). V shed 3 bases and J shed 6 bases, with 8 bases lying between them. CDR3 bases: TGTGCCAGTAGTATTGCAGGGAATGGCTACACCTTC. It codes for CASSIAGNGYTF.

The CDR3 reads CATSSGRGEQFF. In DNA form, the CDR3 reads TGTGCCACCAGTAGCGGACGGGGTGAGCAGTTCTTC. The chain recombines TRBV24-1 with TRBJ2-1, with a possible D match to TRBD2 (5 bases). V lost 6 bases and J 9 bases, leaving 11 bases between the germline ends. The germline gives CDR1 KGHDR, CDR2 SFDVKD. This CDR3 is built from 12 residues.

The V gene is TRBV4-1, the J gene TRBJ2-1, with D unresolved. CDR1 and CDR2 (germline): MGHRA, YSYEKL. The CDR3 totals 17 residues. V dropped 2 bases and J dropped 6 bases, with 20 bases sitting between them. Here the CDR3 reads CASSQTTANLFSNEQFF. The CDR3 coding sequence is TGCGCCAGCAGCCAAACTACCGCTAACCTCTTTAGCAATGAGCAGTTCTTC.

This clonotype was counted a few times. The chain combines TRBV28 with TRBJ2-2, with 8 bases aligning to TRBD1. This CDR3 contains 19 residues. Germline V CDR1 and CDR2: MDHEN, SYDVKM. V shed 6 bases and J 3 bases; nucleotides not matched to a gene: 18. The CDR3 coding sequence is TGTGCCAGCAGCCTGTGGGGCCGCAGGGGGCCCCCCGACACCGGGGAGCTGTTTTTT. Translating gives CASSLWGRRGPPDTGELFF.

This clonotype was detected only a few times. This sequence joins TRBV4-2 and TRBJ1-4; 7 bases are a match to TRBD1. Germline V gene sequence: CDR1 LGHNA, CDR2 YNFKEQ. Trimming cost V 3 bases and J 0 bases; bases outside gene matches: 1. The CDR3 length is 15 residues. The CDR3 is CASSQDRTTNEKLFF. The CDR3 nucleotides read TGTGCCAGCAGCCAGGACAGGACAACTAATGAAAAACTGTTTTTT.

The gene calls are TRBV20-1 and TRBJ2-5, with D unclear. Germline CDR1 and CDR2: DFQATT and SNEGSKA (reference sequence). The CDR3 sequence is 13 residues long. V dropped 4 bases and J dropped 1 base, with 10 bases sitting between them. The CDR3 DNA reads as TGCAGTGCTATCGGCGGCCGCCAAGAGACCCAGTACTTC. It yields the protein CSAIGGRQETQYF.

This clonotype was observed a single time. This rearrangement joins TRBV29-1 to TRBJ2-1; 8 bases agree with TRBD1. Germline V gene sequence: CDR1 SQVTM, CDR2 ANQGSEA. CDR3 length: 14 amino acids. V lost 7 bases, J lost 5 bases, and 10 bases stayed unmatched. Written as DNA, the CDR3 is TGCAGCGGGGCCGGGACAGGTGGCCACAATGAGCAGTTCTTC. It encodes CSGAGTGGHNEQFF.